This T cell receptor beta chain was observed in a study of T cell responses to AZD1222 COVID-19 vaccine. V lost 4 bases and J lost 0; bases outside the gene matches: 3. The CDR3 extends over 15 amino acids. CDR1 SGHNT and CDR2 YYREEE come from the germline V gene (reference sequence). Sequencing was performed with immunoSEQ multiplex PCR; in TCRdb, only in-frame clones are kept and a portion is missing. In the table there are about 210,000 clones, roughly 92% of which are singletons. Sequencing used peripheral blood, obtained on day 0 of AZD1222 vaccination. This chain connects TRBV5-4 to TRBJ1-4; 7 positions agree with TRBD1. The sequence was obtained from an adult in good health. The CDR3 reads CASSLQGATNEKLFF. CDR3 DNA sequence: TGTGCCAGCAGCCTTCAGGGGGCAACTAATGAAAAACTGTTTTTT.